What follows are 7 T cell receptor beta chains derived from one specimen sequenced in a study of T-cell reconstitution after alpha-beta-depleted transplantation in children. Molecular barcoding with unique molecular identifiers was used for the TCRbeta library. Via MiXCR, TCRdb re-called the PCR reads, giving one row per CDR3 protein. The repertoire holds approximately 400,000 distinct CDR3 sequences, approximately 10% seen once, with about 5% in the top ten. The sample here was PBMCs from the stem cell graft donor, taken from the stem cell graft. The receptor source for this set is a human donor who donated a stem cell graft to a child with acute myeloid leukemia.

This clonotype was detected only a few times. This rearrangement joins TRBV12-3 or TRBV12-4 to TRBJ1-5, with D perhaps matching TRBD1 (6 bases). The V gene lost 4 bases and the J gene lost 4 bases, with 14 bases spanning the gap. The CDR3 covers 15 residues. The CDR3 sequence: CASSYRGGGNQPQHF. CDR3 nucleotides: TGTGCCAGCAGTTATAGGGGAGGGGGAAATCAGCCCCAGCATTTT.

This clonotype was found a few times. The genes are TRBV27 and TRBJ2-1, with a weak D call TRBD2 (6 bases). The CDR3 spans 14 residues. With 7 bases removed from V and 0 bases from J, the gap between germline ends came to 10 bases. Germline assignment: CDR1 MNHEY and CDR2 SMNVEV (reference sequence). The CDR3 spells CASKVGGSYNEQFF. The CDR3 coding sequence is TGTGCCAGCAAAGTGGGAGGCTCCTACAATGAGCAGTTCTTC.

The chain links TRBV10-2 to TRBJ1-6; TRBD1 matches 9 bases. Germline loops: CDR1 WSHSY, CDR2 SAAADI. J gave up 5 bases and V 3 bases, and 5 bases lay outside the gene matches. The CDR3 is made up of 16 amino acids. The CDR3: CASSEWGTGNNSPLHF. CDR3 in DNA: TGCGCCAGCAGTGAATGGGGGACAGGGAATAATTCACCCCTCCACTTT.

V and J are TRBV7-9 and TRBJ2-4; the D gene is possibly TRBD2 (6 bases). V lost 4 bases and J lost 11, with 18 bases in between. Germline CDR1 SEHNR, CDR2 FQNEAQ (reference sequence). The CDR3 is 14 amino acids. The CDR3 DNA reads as TGTGCCAGCAGCTCGATAGGAGGGGTTCCCCTTCAGTACTTC. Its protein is CASSSIGGVPLQYF.

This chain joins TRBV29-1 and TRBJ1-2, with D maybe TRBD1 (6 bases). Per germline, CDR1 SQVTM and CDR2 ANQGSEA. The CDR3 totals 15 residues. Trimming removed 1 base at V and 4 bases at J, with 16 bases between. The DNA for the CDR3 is TGCAGCGTTGAAGGAGGCCGGGACACAACCTATGGCTACACCTTC. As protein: CSVEGGRDTTYGYTF.

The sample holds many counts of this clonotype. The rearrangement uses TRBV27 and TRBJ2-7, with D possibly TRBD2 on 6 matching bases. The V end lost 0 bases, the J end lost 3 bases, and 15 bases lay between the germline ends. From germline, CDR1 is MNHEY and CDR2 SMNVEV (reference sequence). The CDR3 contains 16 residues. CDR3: CASSLSGTSWGYEQYF. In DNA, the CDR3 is TGTGCCAGCAGTTTATCCGGTACTAGCTGGGGCTACGAGCAGTACTTC.

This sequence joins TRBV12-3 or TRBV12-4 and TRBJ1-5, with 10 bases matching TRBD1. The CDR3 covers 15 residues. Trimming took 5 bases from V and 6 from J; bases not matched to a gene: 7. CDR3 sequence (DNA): TGTGCCAGCAGTCCGCCGGGACAGGGGTTTCAGCCCCAGCATTTT. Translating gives CASSPPGQGFQPQHF.